This entry features one T cell receptor (beta chain) sequence. The antigen is undetermined. The limits of the CDR3 on the DNA are not certain, so only TCRdb's listed CDR3 is given. There were TCR beta CDR3 regions amplified from RNA transcripts. The TCR CDR3 first-round RT-PCR relied on the HTBI primer set. TCRdb independently ran MiXCR on the multiplex PCR reads; one entry per CDR3 protein. The sample holds 450,000 to 700,000 distinct CDR3 sequences; just over 45% are singletons and the top ten take around 7.7%. This sample was taken from a study of T cells in Graves' hyperthyroidism and ophthalmopathy. Overall study findings and caveats: Prediction of ophthalmopathy progression came a median roughly 6.4 months pre-onset.

Germline CDR1 and CDR2: KGHDR and SFDVKD. The CDR3 is made up of 16 amino acids, end residues included. Patients showing uncontrolled infection, other autoimmune disease, pregnancy or lactation were ineligible. Sequenced: peripheral blood or thyroid tissue (not recorded which). This sequence was found in a young woman with Graves' hyperthyroidism. The chain uses TRBV24-1 and TRBJ1-1; the table's D gene call, TRBD1, was not cross checked with the DNA. The CDR3: CICSASGDRMNTEAFF.